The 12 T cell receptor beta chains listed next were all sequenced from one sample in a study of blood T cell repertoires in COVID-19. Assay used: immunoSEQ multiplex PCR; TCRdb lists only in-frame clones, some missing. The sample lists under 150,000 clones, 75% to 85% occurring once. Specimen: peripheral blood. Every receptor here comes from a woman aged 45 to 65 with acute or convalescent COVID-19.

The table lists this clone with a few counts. The CDR3 is CSVAKGGSFTDTQYF. CDR3 coding DNA: TGCAGCGTTGCAAAGGGGGGGTCCTTCACAGATACGCAGTATTTT. The chain is built from TRBV29-1 and TRBJ2-3; possibly TRBD2 for D (7 bases). The V gene's germline CDR1 is SQVTM and CDR2 ANQGSEA. V was trimmed by 4 bases and J by 2 bases, leaving 16 bases between them. The CDR3 consists of 15 residues.

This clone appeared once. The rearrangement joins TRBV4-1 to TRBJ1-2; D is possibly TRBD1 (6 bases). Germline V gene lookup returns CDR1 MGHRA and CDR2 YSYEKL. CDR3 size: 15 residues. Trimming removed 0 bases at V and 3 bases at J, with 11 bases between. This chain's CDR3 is CASSQDGGPYYGYTF. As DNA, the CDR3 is TGCGCCAGCAGCCAAGACGGGGGGCCCTACTATGGCTACACCTTC.

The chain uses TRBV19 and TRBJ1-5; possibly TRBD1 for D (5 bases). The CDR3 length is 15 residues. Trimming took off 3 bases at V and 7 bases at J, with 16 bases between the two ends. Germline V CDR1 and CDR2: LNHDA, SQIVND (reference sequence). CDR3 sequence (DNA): TGTGCCAGTAGTATCTCGGGGGGAATCGGCCAGCCCCAGCATTTT. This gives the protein CASSISGGIGQPQHF. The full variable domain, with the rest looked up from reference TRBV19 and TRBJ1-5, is DGGITQSPKYLFRKEGQNVTLSCEQNLNHDAMYWYRQDPGQGLRLIYYSQIVNDFQKGDIAEGYSVSREKKESFPLTVTSAQKNPTAFYLCASSISGGIGQPQHFGDGTRLSIL.

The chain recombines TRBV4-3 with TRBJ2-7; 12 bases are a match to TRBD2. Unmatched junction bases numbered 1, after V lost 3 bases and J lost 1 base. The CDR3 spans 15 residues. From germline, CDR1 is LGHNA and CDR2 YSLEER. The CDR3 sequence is CASSHGTSGSYEQYF. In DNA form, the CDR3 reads TGCGCCAGCAGCCACGGGACTAGCGGGTCCTACGAGCAGTACTTC.

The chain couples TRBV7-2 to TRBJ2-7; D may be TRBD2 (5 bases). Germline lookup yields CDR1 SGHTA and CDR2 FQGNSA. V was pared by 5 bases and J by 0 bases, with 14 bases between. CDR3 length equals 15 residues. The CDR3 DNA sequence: TGTGCCAGCAGCCCAAAACCCGGGGACTCCTACGAGCAGTACTTC. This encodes CASSPKPGDSYEQYF. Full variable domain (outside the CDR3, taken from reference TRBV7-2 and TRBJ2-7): GAGVSQSPSNKVTEKGKDVELRCDPISGHTALYWYRQSLGQGLEFLIYFQGNSAPDKSGLPSDRFSAERTGGSVSTLTIQRTQQEDSAVYLCASSPKPGDSYEQYFGPGTRLTVT.

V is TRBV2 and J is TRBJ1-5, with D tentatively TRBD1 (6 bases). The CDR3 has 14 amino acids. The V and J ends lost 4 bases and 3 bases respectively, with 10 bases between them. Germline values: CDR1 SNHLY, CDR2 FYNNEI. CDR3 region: CASSAGTLNQPQHF. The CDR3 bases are TGTGCCAGCAGTGCCGGGACACTCAATCAGCCCCAGCATTTT.

The CDR3 is CASSTGDILTGYTF. The CDR3 nucleotides are TGCGCCAGCAGCACCGGTGACATTCTAACTGGCTACACCTTC. The genes are TRBV5-1 and TRBJ1-2; no definite D call. V was trimmed by 4 bases and J by 7 bases, leaving 17 bases between them. The CDR3 runs to 14 residues. Germline V gene lookup returns CDR1 SGHRS and CDR2 YFSETQ.

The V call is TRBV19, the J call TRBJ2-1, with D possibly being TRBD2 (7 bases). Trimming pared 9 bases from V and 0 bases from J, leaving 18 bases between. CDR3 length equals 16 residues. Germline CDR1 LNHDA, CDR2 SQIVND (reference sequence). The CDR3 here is CASTTLGGASYNEQFF. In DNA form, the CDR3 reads TGTGCCAGCACAACCCTGGGGGGGGCCTCCTACAATGAGCAGTTCTTC.

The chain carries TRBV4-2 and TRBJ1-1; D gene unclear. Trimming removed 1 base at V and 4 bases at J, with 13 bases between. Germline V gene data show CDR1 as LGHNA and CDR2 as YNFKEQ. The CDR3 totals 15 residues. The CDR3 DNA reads TGTGCCAGCAGCCAAGTAGGCGATGGGAGCACTGAAGCTTTCTTT. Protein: CASSQVGDGSTEAFF.

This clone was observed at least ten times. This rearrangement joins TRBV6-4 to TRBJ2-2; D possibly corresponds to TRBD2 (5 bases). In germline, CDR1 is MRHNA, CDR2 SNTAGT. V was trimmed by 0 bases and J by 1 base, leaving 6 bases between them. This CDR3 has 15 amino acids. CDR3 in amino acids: CASSDSAGNTGELFF. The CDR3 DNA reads TGTGCCAGCAGTGACTCTGCGGGGAACACCGGGGAGCTGTTTTTT.

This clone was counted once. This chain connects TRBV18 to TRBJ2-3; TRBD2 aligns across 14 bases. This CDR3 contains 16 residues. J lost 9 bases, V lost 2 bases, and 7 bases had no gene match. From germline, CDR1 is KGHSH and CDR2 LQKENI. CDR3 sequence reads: CASSPSTSGGASTQYF. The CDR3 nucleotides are TGTGCCAGCTCACCATCGACTAGCGGGGGGGCATCGACGCAGTATTTT.

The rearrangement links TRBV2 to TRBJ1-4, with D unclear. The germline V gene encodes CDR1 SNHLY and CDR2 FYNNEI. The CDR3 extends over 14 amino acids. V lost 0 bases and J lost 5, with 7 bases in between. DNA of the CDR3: TGTGCCAGCAGTGAAGCGTTCGGGAATGAAAAACTGTTTTTT. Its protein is CASSEAFGNEKLFF.